The 32 T cell receptor beta chains presented below share a single source sample, sequenced in a study of cytomegalovirus exposure and HLA in healthy donors. With 60 Vbeta and 13 Jbeta primers, the PCR was carried out. TCRdb keeps only in-frame clones here, not all; method: immunoSEQ multiplex PCR. The repertoire includes about 110,000 clones, about 70% of them detected once, and roughly 0.92% sits in the top ten. The sequenced sample was PBMCs. The receptors stem from a woman in her 30s in good health and CMV-seronegative.

V is TRBV7-9 and J is TRBJ1-1; possible D gene TRBD1, 5 bases. Per germline, CDR1 SEHNR and CDR2 FQNEAQ (reference sequence). This CDR3 has 13 residues. V dropped 3 bases and J dropped 6 bases, with 11 bases sitting between them. The CDR3 DNA reads as TGTGCCAGCAGCTTTGGGGGAGGGTCTGAAGCTTTCTTT. Its protein product is CASSFGGGSEAFF.

This clone was counted only a few times. V usage is TRBV5-4 and J usage is TRBJ1-2; D unresolved. This CDR3 has 15 amino acids. Trimming removed 0 bases from V and 3 bases from J, with 12 bases in between. Germline values: CDR1 SGHNT, CDR2 YYREEE (reference sequence). In DNA, the CDR3 is TGTGCCAGCAGCTTGGGGCAGGATGTATACTATGGCTACACCTTC. It yields the protein CASSLGQDVYYGYTF.

This clone was counted once. The chain has TRBV29-1 and TRBJ2-7; D is perhaps TRBD1 (5 bases). V lost 2 bases to trimming and J lost 1 base, with 12 bases between them. CDR1 and CDR2 (germline): SQVTM, ANQGSEA. The CDR3 sequence is 14 residues long. CDR3 DNA: TGCAGCGTTGAAAGGGGTATAGGGTCCTACGAGCAGTACTTC. It translates to CSVERGIGSYEQYF.

The rearrangement joins TRBV6-5 to TRBJ1-2; 7 nucleotides match TRBD1. V lost 4 bases to trimming and J lost 6 bases; unmatched junction nucleotides: 8. Germline-derived CDR1 and CDR2 are MNHEY and SVGAGI. The CDR3 is 14 amino acids. CDR3 region: CASSSPDRAHGYTF. The CDR3 DNA sequence: TGTGCCAGCAGTTCCCCCGACAGGGCTCATGGCTACACCTTC.

The chain carries TRBV4-1 and TRBJ2-1, with unresolved D. This CDR3 is 14 amino acids long. The V gene lost 0 bases and the J gene lost 8 bases, with 11 bases spanning the gap. Germline CDR1 reads MGHRA; CDR2 reads YSYEKL. Here the CDR3 DNA reads TGCGCCAGCAGCCAAGATAATAGCTTCGATGAGCAGTTCTTC. Translated: CASSQDNSFDEQFF.

This clone was detected only a few times. Other DNA sequences in the same sample also yield this CDR3. J is TRBJ1-1 and V is TRBV4-2; the D gene is possibly TRBD1 (5 bases). V was pared by 0 bases and J by 6 bases, with 14 bases between. Per germline, CDR1 LGHNA and CDR2 YNFKEQ. CDR3 size: 15 residues. CDR3 bases: TGTGCCAGCAGCCAAGAAGTAGGAGGGGCACCTGAAGCTTTCTTT. It encodes CASSQEVGGAPEAFF.

CDR3 loop: CASSWLPGQYQETQYF. The CDR3 DNA reads as TGCGCCAGCAGCTGGCTACCGGGACAGTACCAAGAGACCCAGTACTTC. The chain couples TRBV5-1 to TRBJ2-5, with TRBD1 identical over 7 bases. Germline-derived CDR1 and CDR2 are SGHRS and YFSETQ. Trimming took 3 bases from V and 0 from J; bases not matched to a gene: 8. The CDR3 has 16 residues. The full variable domain, in which reference TRBV5-1 and TRBJ2-5 provide the parts outside the CDR3, is KAGVTQTPRYLIKTRGQQVTLSCSPISGHRSVSWYQQTPGQGLQFLFEYFSETQRNKGNFPGRFSGRQFSNSRSEMNVSTLELGDSALYLCASSWLPGQYQETQYFGPGTRLLVL.

The table lists this clone with a few counts. The CDR3 loop is CASSFLGTLNTEAFF. CDR3 sequence (DNA): TGTGCCAGCAGCTTCCTGGGCACTTTGAACACTGAAGCTTTCTTT. The chain joins TRBV7-9 to TRBJ1-1; D uncertain. V was cut by 3 bases and J by 0 bases, with 11 bases left in between. There are 15 residues in the CDR3. Germline V lookup: CDR1 SEHNR, CDR2 FQNEAQ (reference sequence).

This clone was seen a few times. This CDR3 is also generated by other DNA sequences in the sample. This rearrangement joins TRBV27 to TRBJ2-7, with 7 bases aligning to TRBD2. CDR1 and CDR2 from the germline V gene are MNHEY and SMNVEV (reference sequence). J was trimmed by 4 bases and V by 3 bases; bases with no gene match: 3. This CDR3 spans 13 amino acids. For the CDR3, the DNA is TGTGCCAGCAGTTTGGCTAGCGGATACGAGCAGTACTTC. Translation gives CASSLASGYEQYF.

The CDR3 nucleotides read TGTGCCAGTAGTATCGGGCAGGGGGGTGAAAAACTGTTTTTT. Its protein is CASSIGQGGEKLFF. V usage is TRBV19 and J usage is TRBJ1-4; 7 bases are shared with TRBD1. V lost 3 bases, J lost 7 bases, and 5 bases stayed unmatched. The germline V gene has CDR1 LNHDA and CDR2 SQIVND (reference sequence). The length of the CDR3 is 14 residues.

The gene calls are TRBV2 and TRBJ2-3; possibly TRBD2 for D (5 bases). Germline loops: CDR1 SNHLY, CDR2 FYNNEI. Trimming removed 6 bases from V and 5 bases from J, with 9 bases in between. This CDR3 has 12 amino acids. CDR3 sequence reads: CASRDRGDTQYF. CDR3 nucleotide sequence: TGTGCCAGCAGGGATCGGGGAGATACGCAGTATTTT.

In DNA, the CDR3 is TGTGCCAGCAGCTTGGGGCAGGGGCCATTGGGGACCCAGTACTTC. Translated: CASSLGQGPLGTQYF. The rearrangement uses TRBV5-8 and TRBJ2-5, with TRBD1 as a possible D gene (6 bases). The germline CDR1 and CDR2 sequences are SGHTS and YDEGEE. This CDR3 spans 15 amino acids. Trimming shortened V by 0 bases and J by 7 bases, and 16 bases separated the two germline ends.

The J gene is TRBJ1-6, the V gene TRBV18; TRBD1 matches at 7 bases. CDR1 KGHSH and CDR2 LQKENI come from the germline V gene. The V gene end was trimmed by 2 bases and the J gene end by 1 base; junction bases not matched to a gene: 8. The CDR3 spans 18 residues. The CDR3 DNA sequence: TGTGCCAGCTCACCAACCCGGGCAGGGGGTTCCTATAATTCACCCCTCCACTTT. Translation: CASSPTRAGGSYNSPLHF.

This clone was found once. The CDR3 nucleotides read TGTGCCAGCAGTGAGGCTAGCGCGCTCCACAATGAGCAGTTCTTC. Its translation: CASSEASALHNEQFF. V and J are TRBV2 and TRBJ2-1, with TRBD2 as a possible D gene (6 bases). CDR3 length equals 15 residues. The germline CDR1 and CDR2 sequences are SNHLY and FYNNEI. The ends were cut back, 3 bases at V and 5 bases at J, with 14 bases in the middle.

This clone occurred a few times. The chain recombines TRBV27 with TRBJ2-7; 13 nucleotides match TRBD2. The CDR3 covers 15 residues. Germline-derived CDR1 and CDR2 are MNHEY and SMNVEV (reference sequence). J gave up 3 bases and V 4 bases, and 3 bases lay outside the gene matches. The CDR3, as DNA: TGTGCCAGCAGTTGGACTAGCGGGAGCATCTACGAGCAGTACTTC. Translation gives CASSWTSGSIYEQYF.

The chain has TRBV9 and TRBJ1-1, with a weak D call TRBD1 (5 bases). This CDR3 contains 15 residues. Germline lookup yields CDR1 SGDLS and CDR2 YYNGEE. V lost 0 bases to trimming and J lost 2 bases, with 11 bases between them. This CDR3 reads CASSVGPTANTEAFF. The CDR3 DNA follows: TGTGCCAGCAGCGTAGGGCCGACAGCCAACACTGAAGCTTTCTTT. The full variable domain, with the rest looked up from reference TRBV9 and TRBJ1-1, is DSGVTQTPKHLITATGQRVTLRCSPRSGDLSVYWYQQSLDQGLQFLIQYYNGEERAKGNILERFSAQQFPDLHSELNLSSLELGDSALYFCASSVGPTANTEAFFGQGTRLTVV.

V and J are TRBV9 and TRBJ2-3, with 10 nucleotides matching TRBD2. The germline gives CDR1 SGDLS, CDR2 YYNGEE. With V trimmed by 2 bases and J by 1 base, 16 bases remained unmatched. The CDR3 covers 20 residues. The CDR3 DNA reads as TGTGCCAGCAGCGTCAAGAGCGGGGGGGCTCTTGGGGCTGGCACAGATACGCAGTATTTT. Translated, it gives CASSVKSGGALGAGTDTQYF.

The chain employs TRBV12-5 and TRBJ1-4, with D perhaps matching TRBD1 (5 bases). CDR1 and CDR2 (germline): LGHNT, FRNRAP. The CDR3 sequence is 14 residues long. The ends were cut back, 3 bases at V and 8 bases at J, with 13 bases in the middle. CDR3 loop: CASGLGQGGEKLFF. The DNA for the CDR3 is TGTGCTAGTGGTTTAGGGCAGGGTGGGGAAAAACTGTTTTTT.

This clone was counted only a few times. V is TRBV29-1 and J is TRBJ2-6; 7 nucleotides align to TRBD1. CDR1 is SQVTM, CDR2 ANQGSEA, per germline. This CDR3 region has 16 residues. The junction had 9 bases not matched to a gene; V was cut back by 7 bases and J by 0 bases. The CDR3 here is CSARGLTSSGANVLTF. The CDR3 DNA follows: TGCAGCGCTAGGGGGCTGACGAGCTCTGGGGCCAACGTCCTGACTTTC.

The CDR3 DNA follows: TGTGCCAGCAGCGTAGGGTCGGGGGACCTGAACACTGAAGCTTTCTTT. As protein: CASSVGSGDLNTEAFF. The chain carries TRBV9 and TRBJ1-1, with a weak D call TRBD1 (5 bases). The germline gives CDR1 SGDLS, CDR2 YYNGEE. This CDR3 is built from 16 residues. V was pared by 0 bases and J by 0 bases, with 12 bases between.

The rearrangement uses TRBV28 and TRBJ1-2; the D gene is possibly TRBD1 (5 bases). CDR3 length: 15 amino acids. Germline CDR1 MDHEN, CDR2 SYDVKM. V lost 5 bases and J lost 8, with 21 bases in between. DNA of the CDR3: TGTGCCAGCAGTCTCGACCCGACAGTTTGGTGGGGCTACACCTTC. The encoded protein is CASSLDPTVWWGYTF.

This clone came up a few times. This chain links TRBV19 with TRBJ2-2; the D gene is possibly TRBD2 (6 bases). Looked up from germline, CDR1 is LNHDA and CDR2 is SQIVND (reference sequence). V lost 3 bases to trimming and J lost 3 bases, with 8 bases between them. The CDR3 covers 14 residues. The CDR3: CASSMRGDTGELFF. The DNA for the CDR3 is TGTGCCAGTAGTATGCGGGGCGACACCGGGGAGCTGTTTTTT.

This clone has a handful of counts. V and J are TRBV7-6 and TRBJ2-5; 11 positions match TRBD2. Germline V gives CDR1 SGHVS, CDR2 FNYEAQ. CDR3 length equals 16 residues. Trimming at V came to 1 base and at J to 1 base, leaving 2 bases not matched to a gene. The CDR3 loop reads CASSLVGTSGQETQYF. Written as DNA, the CDR3 is TGTGCCAGCAGCTTAGTTGGGACTAGCGGCCAAGAGACCCAGTACTTC.

The rearrangement uses TRBV29-1 and TRBJ2-2; D ambiguous. Germline loops: CDR1 SQVTM, CDR2 ANQGSEA. The V end lost 4 bases, the J end lost 5 bases, and 8 bases lay between the germline ends. The CDR3 runs 12 residues. CDR3 protein: CSVAVLTGELFF. In nucleotides, the CDR3 is TGCAGCGTTGCAGTCTTAACCGGGGAGCTGTTTTTT.

This clone was seen a handful of times. The chain links TRBV28 to TRBJ1-1, with 7 bases lining up with TRBD1. The germline gives CDR1 MDHEN, CDR2 SYDVKM. The length of the CDR3 is 15 residues. Trimming cost V 6 bases and J 3 bases; bases outside gene matches: 10. In DNA form, the CDR3 reads TGTGCCAGCAGCCAACAGGGGAGGATGTACACTGAAGCTTTCTTT. Residues: CASSQQGRMYTEAFF.

V and J are TRBV27 and TRBJ2-7; 8 bases agree with TRBD1. Germline lookup yields CDR1 MNHEY and CDR2 SMNVEV (reference sequence). This CDR3 region has 14 residues. The ends lost 6 bases at V and 3 bases at J; junction bases unmatched: 7. In DNA, the CDR3 is TGTGCCAGCAGGCCGATGGACAGGGTCTACGAGCAGTACTTC. This translates into CASRPMDRVYEQYF.

The J gene is TRBJ1-3, the V gene TRBV7-8; 11 bases align to TRBD1. V lost 5 bases and J lost 10; bases outside the gene matches: 4. In germline, CDR1 is SGHVS, CDR2 FQNEAQ. CDR3 length: 13 amino acids. The CDR3 reads CASSKGQGATIYF. The CDR3, as DNA: TGTGCCAGCAGCAAAGGACAGGGGGCTACCATATATTTT.

In this sample, this clone turned up a few times. The V gene is TRBV7-9, the J gene TRBJ2-5; tentatively, D is TRBD2 (5 bases). With 5 bases removed from V and 7 bases from J, the gap between germline ends came to 11 bases. Looked up from germline, CDR1 is SEHNR and CDR2 is FQNEAQ (reference sequence). There are 12 residues in the CDR3. CDR3 DNA sequence: TGTGCCAGCAGCGCAACAGAGGGGACCCAGTACTTC. It codes for CASSATEGTQYF.

In its sample, this clone was seen a few times. The gene calls are TRBV4-2 and TRBJ2-1, with TRBD2 identical over 9 bases. J was trimmed by 7 bases and V by 5 bases; bases with no gene match: 12. CDR1 LGHNA and CDR2 YNFKEQ come from the germline V gene. There are 16 residues in the CDR3. The CDR3 region has the DNA TGTGCCAGCAGCGTTCTAGCGGGAACCCCTATTAATGAGCAGTTCTTC. It specifies CASSVLAGTPINEQFF.

The table lists this clone with a count of one. V gene TRBV30 combines with J gene TRBJ1-3; D not certain. This CDR3 is 15 amino acids long. V shed 2 bases and J shed 1 base, with 12 bases lying between them. Germline V lookup: CDR1 GTSNPN, CDR2 SVGIG (reference sequence). The CDR3 spells CAWSPLVNSGNTIYF. In DNA, the CDR3 is TGTGCCTGGAGTCCTTTAGTGAATTCTGGAAACACCATATATTTT. The variable domain in full, with the rest retrieved from reference TRBV30 and TRBJ1-3, is SQTIHQWPATLVQPVGSPLSLECTVEGTSNPNLYWYRQAAGRGLQLLFYSVGIGQISSEVPQNLSASRPQDRQFILSSKKLLLSDSGFYLCAWSPLVNSGNTIYFGEGSWLTVV.

The rearrangement links TRBV5-4 to TRBJ1-1; D is unclear. This CDR3 is built from 13 residues. Germline V gives CDR1 SGHNT, CDR2 YYREEE (reference sequence). Trimming took 4 bases from V and 1 from J, leaving 8 bases between them. For the CDR3, the DNA is TGTGCCAGCAGCACCACAGAGAACACTGAAGCTTTCTTT. Protein: CASSTTENTEAFF.

V gene TRBV6-5 combines with J gene TRBJ2-2, with a possible D match to TRBD1 (6 bases). The V gene lost 6 bases and the J gene lost 2 bases, with 13 bases spanning the gap. The germline V gene encodes CDR1 MNHEY and CDR2 SVGAGI. This CDR3 comprises 15 residues. Written as DNA, the CDR3 is TGTGCCAGCAGCTCTGGGGGCTTTAACACCGGGGAGCTGTTTTTT. Translated: CASSSGGFNTGELFF.